This T cell receptor (beta chain) was recovered during a study of blood T cell repertoires in COVID-19. Background on the study: Acute-phase and convalescent COVID-19 samples originated in the United States, Italy and Spain.

Germline V gene data show CDR1 as MRHNA and CDR2 as SNTAGT. Trimming took off 2 bases at V and 8 bases at J, with 21 bases between the two ends. The CDR3 length is 16 residues. Generated by immunoSEQ multiplex PCR, the TCRdb table keeps only in-frame clones and is missing some. The sample includes more than 140,000 clones, approximately 80% of them seen just once. This clone came up a few times. The TCR originated in a woman aged 50 to 65 in a cohort sampled during active or convalescent COVID-19. The sample comprised peripheral blood. This chain links TRBV6-4 with TRBJ1-2; TRBD1 might be the D (5 bases). The CDR3 sequence is CASSDPCRVSFRGYTF. The DNA for the CDR3 is TGTGCCAGCAGTGACCCATGCAGGGTGAGTTTTAGGGGCTACACCTTC.